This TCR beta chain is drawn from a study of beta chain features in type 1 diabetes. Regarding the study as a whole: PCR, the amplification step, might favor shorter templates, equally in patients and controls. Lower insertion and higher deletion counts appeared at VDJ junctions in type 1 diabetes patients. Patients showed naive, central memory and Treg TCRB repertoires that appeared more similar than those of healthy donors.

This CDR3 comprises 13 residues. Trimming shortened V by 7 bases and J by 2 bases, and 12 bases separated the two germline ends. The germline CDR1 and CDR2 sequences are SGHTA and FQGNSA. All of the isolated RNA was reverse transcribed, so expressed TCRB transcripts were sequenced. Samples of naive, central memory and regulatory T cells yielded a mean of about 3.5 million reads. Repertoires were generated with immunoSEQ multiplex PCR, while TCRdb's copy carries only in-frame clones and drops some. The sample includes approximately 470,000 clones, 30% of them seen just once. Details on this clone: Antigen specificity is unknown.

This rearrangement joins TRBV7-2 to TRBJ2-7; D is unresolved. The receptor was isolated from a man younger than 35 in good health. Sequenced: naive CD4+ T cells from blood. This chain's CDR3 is CASKNYLAYEQYF. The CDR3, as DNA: TGTGCCAGCAAAAACTACTTGGCCTACGAGCAGTACTTC.